The clone carrying this TCR beta chain was seen only a few times. Its cognate antigen is unknown. This may stem from a read error, because a much larger clone lies one nucleotide away. No conserved phenylalanine or tryptophan is present at the end of the CDR3, so a read error is the likely explanation. The entry originates in a study of T cells in Graves' hyperthyroidism and ophthalmopathy. Study observations and caveats: Clonotypes that were expanded in thyroid above 0.001 mostly appeared in blood too.

It was uncontrolled infection, other autoimmune disease, pregnancy or lactation that excluded patients. Clinical symptoms, serum thyroxine, TRAb, thyroid ultrasound and orbital computed tomography informed diagnoses. The V end lost 2 bases, the J end lost 5 bases, and 6 bases lay between the germline ends. The CDR3 has 12 amino acids. Amplified TCR beta CDR3 regions derived from RNA transcripts. TCR CDR3 regions were first amplified by RT-PCR with HTBI primers. TCRdb re-analysed the multiplex PCR reads in MiXCR, keeping a single row per CDR3 protein. The table has fewer than 900,000 distinct CDR3 sequences, approximately 18% seen once.

This receptor was obtained from a woman between 50 and 59 years old with Graves' hyperthyroidism that later progressed to Graves' ophthalmopathy. Sequencing was done on a sample of blood. V is TRBV12-3 or TRBV12-4 and J is TRBJ2-5; D is uncertain. CDR3 DNA sequence: TGTGCCAGCAGTTTACGCGCCGAGACCCAGTACCTC. Its translation: CASSLRAETQYL.